This TCR beta chain was profiled in a study of beta chain features in type 1 diabetes. The wider study: Examined across all samples were approximately 99 million sorted cells. The study, taken as a whole, reports: HLA influence on TCRB rearrangement stayed unresolved here.

Note on this clone: Its antigen remains unidentified.

A CD45RO/CCR7/CD25/CD127/CD95/CD27 panel sorted naive, central memory, regulatory and stem cell-like memory CD4+ cells. Expressed TCRB transcripts got sequenced, as all isolated RNA was reverse transcribed. The protocol was immunoSEQ multiplex PCR, while the TCRdb copy is restricted to in-frame clones and leaves out a portion. In the table there are 250,000 to 400,000 clones, less than 15% of which are singletons. Germline loops: CDR1 SGHVS, CDR2 FQNEAQ. The ends were cut back, 2 bases at V and 4 bases at J, with 18 bases in the middle. There are 17 residues in the CDR3. The sequence came from a man between 25 and 39 years old in good health. Sequencing input: central memory CD4+ T cells from blood. V gene TRBV7-8 combines with J gene TRBJ2-1; D possibly matches TRBD1 or TRBD2 (5 bases each). The CDR3 sequence: CASSLQSGTHLYNEQFF. The CDR3 DNA sequence: TGTGCCAGCAGCTTACAATCTGGGACGCACCTTTACAATGAGCAGTTCTTC.